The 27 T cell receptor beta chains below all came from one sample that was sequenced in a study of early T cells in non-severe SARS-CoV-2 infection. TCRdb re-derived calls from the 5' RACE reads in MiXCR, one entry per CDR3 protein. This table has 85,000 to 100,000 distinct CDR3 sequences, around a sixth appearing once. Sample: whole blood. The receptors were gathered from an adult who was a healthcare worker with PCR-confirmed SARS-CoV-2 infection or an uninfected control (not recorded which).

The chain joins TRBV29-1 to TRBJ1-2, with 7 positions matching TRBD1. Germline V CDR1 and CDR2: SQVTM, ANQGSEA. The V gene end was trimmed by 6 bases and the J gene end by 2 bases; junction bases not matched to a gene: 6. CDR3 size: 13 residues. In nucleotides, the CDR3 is TGCAGCGTGAGGGGGCAAGCCAACTATGGCTACACCTTC. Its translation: CSVRGQANYGYTF. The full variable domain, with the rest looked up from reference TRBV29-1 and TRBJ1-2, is SAVISQKPSRDICQRGTSLTIQCQVDSQVTMMFWYRQQPGQSLTLIATANQGSEATYESGFVIDKFPISRPNLTFSTLTVSNMSPEDSSIYLCSVRGQANYGYTFGSGTRLTVV.

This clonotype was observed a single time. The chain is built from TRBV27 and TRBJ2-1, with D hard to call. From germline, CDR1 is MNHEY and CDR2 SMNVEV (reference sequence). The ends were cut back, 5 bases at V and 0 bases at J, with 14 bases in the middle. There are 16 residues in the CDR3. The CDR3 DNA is TGTGCCAGCAGTAAGCAGGCCCGAAGCTCCTACAATGAGCAGTTCTTC. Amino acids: CASSKQARSSYNEQFF.

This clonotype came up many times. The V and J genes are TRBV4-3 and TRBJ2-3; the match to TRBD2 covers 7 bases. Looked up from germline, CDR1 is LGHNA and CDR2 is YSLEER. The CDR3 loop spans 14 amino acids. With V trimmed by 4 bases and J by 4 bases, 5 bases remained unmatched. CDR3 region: CASSRGRVADTQYF. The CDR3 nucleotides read TGCGCCAGCAGCCGGGGGAGGGTCGCAGATACGCAGTATTTT.

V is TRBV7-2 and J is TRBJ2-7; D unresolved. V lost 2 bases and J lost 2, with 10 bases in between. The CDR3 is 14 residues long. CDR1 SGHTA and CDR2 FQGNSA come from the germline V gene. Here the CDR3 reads CASSLWTQTYEQYF. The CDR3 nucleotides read TGTGCCAGCAGCTTATGGACGCAAACCTACGAGCAGTACTTC.

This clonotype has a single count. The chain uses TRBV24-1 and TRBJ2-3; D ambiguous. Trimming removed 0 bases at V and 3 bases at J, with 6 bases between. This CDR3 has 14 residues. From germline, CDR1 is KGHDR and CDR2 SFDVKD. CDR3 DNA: TGTGCCACCAGTGATTTGCTACAGACAGATACGCAGTATTTT. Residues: CATSDLLQTDTQYF.

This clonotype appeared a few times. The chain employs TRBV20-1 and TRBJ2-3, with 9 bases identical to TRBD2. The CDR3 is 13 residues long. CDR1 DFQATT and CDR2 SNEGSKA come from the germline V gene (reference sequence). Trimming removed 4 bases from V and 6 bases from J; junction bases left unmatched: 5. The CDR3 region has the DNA TGCAGTGCTAATAGCGGGGGTACGGATACGCAGTATTTT. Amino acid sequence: CSANSGGTDTQYF.

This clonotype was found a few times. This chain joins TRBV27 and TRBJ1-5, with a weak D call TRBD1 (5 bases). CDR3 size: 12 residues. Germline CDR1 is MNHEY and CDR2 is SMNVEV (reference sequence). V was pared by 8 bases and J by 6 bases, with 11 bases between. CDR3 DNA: TGTGCCAGCTGGCAGGGAGGTCAGCCCCAGCATTTT. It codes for CASWQGGQPQHF.

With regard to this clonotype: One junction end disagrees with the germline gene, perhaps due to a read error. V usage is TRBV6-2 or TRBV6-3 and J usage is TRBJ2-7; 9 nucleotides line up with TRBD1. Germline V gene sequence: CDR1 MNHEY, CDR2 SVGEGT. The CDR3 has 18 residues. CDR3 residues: CASSYSLPPGQGIYERYF. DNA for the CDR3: TGTGCCAGCAGTTACTCACTTCCCCCGGGACAGGGAATCTACGAGCGGTACTTC.

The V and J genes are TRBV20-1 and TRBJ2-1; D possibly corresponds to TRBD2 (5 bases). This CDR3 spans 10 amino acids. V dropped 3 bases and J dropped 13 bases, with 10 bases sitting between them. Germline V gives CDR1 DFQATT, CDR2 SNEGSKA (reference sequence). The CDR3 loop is CSASLGVQFF. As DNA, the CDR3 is TGCAGTGCTAGCCTCGGGGTACAGTTCTTC.

CDR3 DNA: TGTGCCAGCAGTCCTGCTGGAAACACCATATATTTT. Amino acids: CASSPAGNTIYF. The chain has TRBV12-3 or TRBV12-4 and TRBJ1-3; no reliable D call. V was clipped by 5 bases and J by 2 bases, with 4 bases between them. CDR3 size: 12 residues.

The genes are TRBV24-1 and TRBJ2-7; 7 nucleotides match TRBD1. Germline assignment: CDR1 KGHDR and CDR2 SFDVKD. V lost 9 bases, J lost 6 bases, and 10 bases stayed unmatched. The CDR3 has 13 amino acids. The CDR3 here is CATSTGISLEQYF. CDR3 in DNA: TGTGCCACCTCGACAGGGATCTCTCTCGAGCAGTACTTC.

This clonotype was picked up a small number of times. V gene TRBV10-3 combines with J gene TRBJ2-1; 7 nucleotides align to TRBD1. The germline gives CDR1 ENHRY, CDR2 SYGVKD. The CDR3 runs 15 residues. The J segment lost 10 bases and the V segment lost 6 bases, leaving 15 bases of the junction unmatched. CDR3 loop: CAIRRGGGNDGEQFF. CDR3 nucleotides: TGTGCCATCAGGAGAGGGGGCGGCAACGATGGGGAGCAGTTCTTC.

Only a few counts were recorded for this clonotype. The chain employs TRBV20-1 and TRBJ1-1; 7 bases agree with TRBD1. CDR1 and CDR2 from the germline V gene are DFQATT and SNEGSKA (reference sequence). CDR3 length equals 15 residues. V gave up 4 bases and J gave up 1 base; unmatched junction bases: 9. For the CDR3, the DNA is TGCAGTGCTAAGATGGGACAGAGAGGGAACACTGAAGCTTTCTTT. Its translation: CSAKMGQRGNTEAFF.

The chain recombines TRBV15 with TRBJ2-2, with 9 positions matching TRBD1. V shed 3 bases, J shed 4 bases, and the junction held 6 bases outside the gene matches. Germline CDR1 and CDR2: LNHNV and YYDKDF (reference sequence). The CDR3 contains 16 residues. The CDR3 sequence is CATSSDKGQGTGELFF. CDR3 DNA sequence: TGTGCCACCAGCAGTGATAAGGGACAGGGCACCGGGGAGCTGTTTTTT.

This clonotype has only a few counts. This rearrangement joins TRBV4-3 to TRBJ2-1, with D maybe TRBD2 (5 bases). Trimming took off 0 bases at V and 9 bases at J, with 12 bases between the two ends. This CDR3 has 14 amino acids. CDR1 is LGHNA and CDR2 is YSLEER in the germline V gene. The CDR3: CASSQDSGISEQFF. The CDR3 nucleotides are TGCGCCAGCAGCCAAGATTCCGGGATTTCTGAGCAGTTCTTC.

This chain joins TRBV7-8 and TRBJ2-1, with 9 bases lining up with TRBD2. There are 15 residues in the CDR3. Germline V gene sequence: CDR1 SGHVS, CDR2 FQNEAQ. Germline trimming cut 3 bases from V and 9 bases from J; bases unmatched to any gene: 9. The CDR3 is CASSFHLAGDPEQFF. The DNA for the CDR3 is TGTGCCAGCAGCTTCCATTTAGCGGGAGACCCTGAGCAGTTCTTC.

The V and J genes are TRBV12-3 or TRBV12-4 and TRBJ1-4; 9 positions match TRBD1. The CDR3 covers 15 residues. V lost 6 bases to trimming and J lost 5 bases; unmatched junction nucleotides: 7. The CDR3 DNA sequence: TGTGCCAGCAGCGGGGACAGGGTAACGAATGAAAAACTGTTTTTT. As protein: CASSGDRVTNEKLFF.

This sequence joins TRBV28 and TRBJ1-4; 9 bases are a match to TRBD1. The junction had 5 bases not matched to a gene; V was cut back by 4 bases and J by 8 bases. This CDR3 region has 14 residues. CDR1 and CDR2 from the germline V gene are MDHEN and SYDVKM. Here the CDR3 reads CASSSGQGGEKLFF. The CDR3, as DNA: TGTGCCAGCAGTTCGGGACAGGGAGGGGAAAAACTGTTTTTT.

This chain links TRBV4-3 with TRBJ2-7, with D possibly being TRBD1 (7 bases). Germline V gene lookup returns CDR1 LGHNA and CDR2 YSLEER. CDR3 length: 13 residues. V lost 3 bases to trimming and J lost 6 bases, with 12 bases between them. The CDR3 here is CASSHYQGGEQYF. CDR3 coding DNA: TGCGCCAGCAGCCATTACCAGGGGGGCGAGCAGTACTTC.

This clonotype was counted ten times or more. CDR3 sequence (DNA): TGTGCCAGCAGCCCATTCAATGGAGGCGGTACCAACACTGAAGCTTTCTTT. It encodes CASSPFNGGGTNTEAFF. This chain links TRBV9 with TRBJ1-1, with unresolved D. The CDR3 loop spans 17 amino acids. Looked up from germline, CDR1 is SGDLS and CDR2 is YYNGEE. V was trimmed by 4 bases and J by 2 bases, leaving 21 bases between them.

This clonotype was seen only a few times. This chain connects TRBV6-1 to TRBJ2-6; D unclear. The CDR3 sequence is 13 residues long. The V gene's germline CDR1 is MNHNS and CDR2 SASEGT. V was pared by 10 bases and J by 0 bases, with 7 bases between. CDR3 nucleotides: TGTGCCACGGGCATCTCTGGGGCCAACGTCCTGACTTTC. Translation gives CATGISGANVLTF.

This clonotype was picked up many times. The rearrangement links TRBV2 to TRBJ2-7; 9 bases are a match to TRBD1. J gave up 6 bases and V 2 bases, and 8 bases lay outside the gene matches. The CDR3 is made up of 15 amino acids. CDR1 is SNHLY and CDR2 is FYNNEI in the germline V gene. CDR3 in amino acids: CASSENPGQGGEQYF. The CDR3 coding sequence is TGTGCCAGCAGTGAAAACCCGGGACAGGGAGGCGAGCAGTACTTC.

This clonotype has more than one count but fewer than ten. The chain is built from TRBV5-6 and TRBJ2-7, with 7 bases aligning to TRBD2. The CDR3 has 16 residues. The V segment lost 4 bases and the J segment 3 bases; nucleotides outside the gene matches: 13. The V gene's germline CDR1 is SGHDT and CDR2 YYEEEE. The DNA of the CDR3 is TGTGCCAGCAGCGGCAGGGTTCGCGGGAGAGGCTACGAGCAGTACTTC. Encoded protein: CASSGRVRGRGYEQYF. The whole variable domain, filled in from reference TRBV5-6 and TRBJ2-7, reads DAGVTQSPTHLIKTRGQQVTLRCSPKSGHDTVSWYQQALGQGPQFIFQYYEEEERQRGNFPDRFSGHQFPNYSSELNVNALLLGDSALYLCASSGRVRGRGYEQYFGPGTRLTVT.

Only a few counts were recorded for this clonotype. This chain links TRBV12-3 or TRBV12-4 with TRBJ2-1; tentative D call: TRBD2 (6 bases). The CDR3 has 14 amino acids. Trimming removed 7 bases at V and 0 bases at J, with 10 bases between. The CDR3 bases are TGTGCCAGCACCCACGGGGGCTCCTACAATGAGCAGTTCTTC. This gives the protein CASTHGGSYNEQFF.

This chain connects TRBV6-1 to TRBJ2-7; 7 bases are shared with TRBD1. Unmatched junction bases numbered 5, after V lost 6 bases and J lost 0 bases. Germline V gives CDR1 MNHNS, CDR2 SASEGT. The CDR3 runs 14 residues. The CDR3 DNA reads TGTGCCAGCAGAAAACGGGACAGCTCCTACGAGCAGTACTTC. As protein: CASRKRDSSYEQYF.

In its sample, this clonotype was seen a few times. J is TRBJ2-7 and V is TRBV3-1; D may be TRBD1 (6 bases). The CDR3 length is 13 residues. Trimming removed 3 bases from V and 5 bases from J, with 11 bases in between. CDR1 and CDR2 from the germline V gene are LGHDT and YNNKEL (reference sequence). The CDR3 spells CASSHTGQDEQYF. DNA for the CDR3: TGTGCCAGCAGCCATACAGGGCAGGACGAGCAGTACTTC.

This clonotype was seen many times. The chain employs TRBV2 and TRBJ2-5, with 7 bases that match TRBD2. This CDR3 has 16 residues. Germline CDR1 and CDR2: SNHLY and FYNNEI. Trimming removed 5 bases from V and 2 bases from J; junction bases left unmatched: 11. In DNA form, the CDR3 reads TGTGCCAGCAGTAGACTCTGGCTAGCGGCACAAGAGACCCAGTACTTC. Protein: CASSRLWLAAQETQYF.